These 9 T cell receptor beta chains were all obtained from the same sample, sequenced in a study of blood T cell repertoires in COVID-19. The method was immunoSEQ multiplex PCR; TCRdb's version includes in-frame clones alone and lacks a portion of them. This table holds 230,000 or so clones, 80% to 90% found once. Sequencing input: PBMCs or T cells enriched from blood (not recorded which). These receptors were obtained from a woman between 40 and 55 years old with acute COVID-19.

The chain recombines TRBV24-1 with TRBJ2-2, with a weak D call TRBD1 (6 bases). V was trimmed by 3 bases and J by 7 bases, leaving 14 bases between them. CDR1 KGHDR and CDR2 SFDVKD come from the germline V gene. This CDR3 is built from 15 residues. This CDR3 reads CATSDRDKGGGELFF. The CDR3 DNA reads TGTGCCACCAGTGATCGGGACAAAGGTGGCGGGGAGCTGTTTTTT.

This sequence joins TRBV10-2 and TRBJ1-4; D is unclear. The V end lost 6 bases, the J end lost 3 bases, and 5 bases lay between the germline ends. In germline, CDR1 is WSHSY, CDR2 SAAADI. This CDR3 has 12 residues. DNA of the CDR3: TGCGCCAGCAGCCGGTCTAATGAAAAACTGTTTTTT. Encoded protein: CASSRSNEKLFF.

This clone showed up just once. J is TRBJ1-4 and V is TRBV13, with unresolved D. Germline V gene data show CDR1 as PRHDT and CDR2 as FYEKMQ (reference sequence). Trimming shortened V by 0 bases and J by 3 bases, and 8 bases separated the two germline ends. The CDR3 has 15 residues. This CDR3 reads CASSLGRGPNEKLFF. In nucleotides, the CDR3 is TGTGCCAGCAGCTTAGGCAGAGGGCCTAATGAAAAACTGTTTTTT.

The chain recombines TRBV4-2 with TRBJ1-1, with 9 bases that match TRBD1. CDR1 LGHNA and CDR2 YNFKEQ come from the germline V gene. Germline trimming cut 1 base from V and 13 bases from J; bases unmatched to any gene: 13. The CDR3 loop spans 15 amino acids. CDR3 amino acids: CASSQAPRQGGIVFF. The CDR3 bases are TGTGCCAGCAGCCAAGCCCCCCGACAGGGGGGAATAGTTTTCTTT.

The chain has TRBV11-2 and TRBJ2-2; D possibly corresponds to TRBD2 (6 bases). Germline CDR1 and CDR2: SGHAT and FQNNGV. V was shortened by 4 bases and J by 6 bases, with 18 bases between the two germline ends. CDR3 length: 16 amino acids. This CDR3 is CASSSIRAGTPGELFF. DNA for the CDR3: TGTGCCAGCAGCTCAATCCGGGCGGGGACGCCCGGGGAGCTGTTTTTT.

Here the CDR3 reads CASSLYGQETLSEAFF. The CDR3 DNA is TGTGCCAGCTCACTTTATGGACAGGAAACGTTATCTGAAGCTTTCTTT. This chain links TRBV18 with TRBJ1-1; 7 bases are shared with TRBD1. This CDR3 has 16 residues. The J segment lost 6 bases and the V segment lost 4 bases, leaving 14 bases of the junction unmatched. Germline CDR1 KGHSH, CDR2 LQKENI.

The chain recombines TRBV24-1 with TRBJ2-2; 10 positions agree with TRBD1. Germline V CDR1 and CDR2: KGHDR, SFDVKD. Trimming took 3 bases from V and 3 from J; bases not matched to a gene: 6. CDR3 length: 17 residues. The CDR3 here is CATSDQGQGRDTGELFF. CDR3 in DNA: TGTGCCACCAGTGATCAGGGACAGGGGAGGGACACCGGGGAGCTGTTTTTT.

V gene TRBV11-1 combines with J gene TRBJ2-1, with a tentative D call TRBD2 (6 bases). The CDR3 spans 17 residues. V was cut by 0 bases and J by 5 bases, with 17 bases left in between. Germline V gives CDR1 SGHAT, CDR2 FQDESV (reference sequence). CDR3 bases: TGTGCCAGCAGCTTAGCGCTAGGGGCCCGGGGGAACAATGAGCAGTTCTTC. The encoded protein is CASSLALGARGNNEQFF.

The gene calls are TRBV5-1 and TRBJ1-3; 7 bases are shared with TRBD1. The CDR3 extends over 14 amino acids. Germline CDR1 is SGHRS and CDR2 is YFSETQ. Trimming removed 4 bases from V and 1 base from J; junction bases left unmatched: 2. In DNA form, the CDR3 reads TGCGCCAGCAGCAAGACAGGGTCTGGAAACACCATATATTTT. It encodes CASSKTGSGNTIYF.